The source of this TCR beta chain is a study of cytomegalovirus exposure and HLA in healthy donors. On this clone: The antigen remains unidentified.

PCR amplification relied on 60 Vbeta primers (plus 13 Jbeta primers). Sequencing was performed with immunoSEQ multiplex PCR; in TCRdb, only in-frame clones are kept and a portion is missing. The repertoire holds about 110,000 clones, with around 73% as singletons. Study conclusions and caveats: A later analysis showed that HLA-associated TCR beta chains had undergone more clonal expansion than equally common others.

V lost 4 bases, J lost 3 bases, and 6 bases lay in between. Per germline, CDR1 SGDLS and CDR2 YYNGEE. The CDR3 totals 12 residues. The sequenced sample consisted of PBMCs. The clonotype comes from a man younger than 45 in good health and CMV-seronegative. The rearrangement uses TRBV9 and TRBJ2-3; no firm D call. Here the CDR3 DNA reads TGTGCCAGCAGCTACTATACAGATACGCAGTATTTT. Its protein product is CASSYYTDTQYF.